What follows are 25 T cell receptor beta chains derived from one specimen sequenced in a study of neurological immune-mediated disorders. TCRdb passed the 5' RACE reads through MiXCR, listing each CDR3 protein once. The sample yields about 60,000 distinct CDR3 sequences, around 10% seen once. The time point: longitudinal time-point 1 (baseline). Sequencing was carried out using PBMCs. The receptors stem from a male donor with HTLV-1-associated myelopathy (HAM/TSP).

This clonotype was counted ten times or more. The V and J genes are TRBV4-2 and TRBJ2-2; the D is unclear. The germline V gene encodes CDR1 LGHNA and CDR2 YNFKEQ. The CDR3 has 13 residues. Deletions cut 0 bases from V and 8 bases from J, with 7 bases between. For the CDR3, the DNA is TGTGCCAGCAGCCAAGATATACGAGGGGAGCTGTTTTTT. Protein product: CASSQDIRGELFF.

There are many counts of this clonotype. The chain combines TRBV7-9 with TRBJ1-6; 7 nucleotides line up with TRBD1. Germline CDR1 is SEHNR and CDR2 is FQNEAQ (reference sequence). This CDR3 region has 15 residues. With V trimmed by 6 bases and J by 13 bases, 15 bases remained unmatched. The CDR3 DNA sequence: TGTGCCAGCAGTCAAAACAGGGGTAGAGTTAGCCCCCTCCACTTT. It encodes CASSQNRGRVSPLHF.

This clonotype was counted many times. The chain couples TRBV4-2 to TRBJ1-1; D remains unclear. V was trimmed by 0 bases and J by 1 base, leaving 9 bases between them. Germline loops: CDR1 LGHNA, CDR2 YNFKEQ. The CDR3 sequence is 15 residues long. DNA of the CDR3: TGTGCCAGCAGCCAAGACAGTTATGAGAACACTGAAGCTTTCTTT. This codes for CASSQDSYENTEAFF.

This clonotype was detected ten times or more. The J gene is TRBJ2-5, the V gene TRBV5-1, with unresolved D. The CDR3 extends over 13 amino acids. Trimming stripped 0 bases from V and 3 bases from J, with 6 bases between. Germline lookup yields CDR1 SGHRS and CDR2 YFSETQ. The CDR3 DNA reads TGCGCCAGCAGCTTGGGAGTTGAAGAGACCCAGTACTTC. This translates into CASSLGVEETQYF.

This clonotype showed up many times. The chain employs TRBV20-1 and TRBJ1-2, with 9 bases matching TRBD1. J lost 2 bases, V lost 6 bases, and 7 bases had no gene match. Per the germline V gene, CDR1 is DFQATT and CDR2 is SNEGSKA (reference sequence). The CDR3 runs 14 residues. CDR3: CSARLTGGNYGYTF. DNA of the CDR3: TGCAGTGCGCGATTAACAGGGGGCAACTATGGCTACACCTTC.

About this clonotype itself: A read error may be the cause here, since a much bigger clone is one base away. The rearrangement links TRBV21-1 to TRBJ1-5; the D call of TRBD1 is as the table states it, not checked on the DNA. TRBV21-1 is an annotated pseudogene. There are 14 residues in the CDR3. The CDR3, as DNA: TGTTCCAGCAGCCGCGACAGGGACAATCAGCCCCAGCATTTT. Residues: CSSSRDRDNQPQHF.

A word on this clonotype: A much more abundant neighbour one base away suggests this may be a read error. The CDR3 bases are TGCAGTGCCACCGGGACAGGGGGCTCCTCGCAGTATTTT. This gives the protein CSATGTGGSSQYF. J is TRBJ2-3 and V is TRBV20-1; TRBD1 agrees at 12 bases. CDR3 length equals 13 residues. In germline, CDR1 is DFQATT, CDR2 SNEGSKA (reference sequence). The ends lost 6 bases at V and 10 bases at J; junction bases unmatched: 8.

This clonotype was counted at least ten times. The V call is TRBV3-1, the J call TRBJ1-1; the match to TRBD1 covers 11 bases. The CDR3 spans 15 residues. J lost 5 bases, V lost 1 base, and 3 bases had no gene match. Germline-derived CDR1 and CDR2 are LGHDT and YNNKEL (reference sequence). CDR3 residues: CASSQVGTGGTEAFF. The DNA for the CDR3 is TGTGCCAGCAGCCAAGTCGGGACAGGGGGGACTGAAGCTTTCTTT.

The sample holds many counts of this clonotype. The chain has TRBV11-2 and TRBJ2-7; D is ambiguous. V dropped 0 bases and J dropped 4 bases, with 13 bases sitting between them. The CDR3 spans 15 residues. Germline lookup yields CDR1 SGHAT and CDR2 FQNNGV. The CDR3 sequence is CASSLELGLRYEQYF. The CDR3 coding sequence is TGTGCCAGCAGCTTAGAGTTGGGGTTGAGGTACGAGCAGTACTTC.

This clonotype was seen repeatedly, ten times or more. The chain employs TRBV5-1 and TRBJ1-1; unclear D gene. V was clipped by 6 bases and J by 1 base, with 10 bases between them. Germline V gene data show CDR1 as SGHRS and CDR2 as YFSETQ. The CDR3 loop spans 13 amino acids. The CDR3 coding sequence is TGCGCCAGCACAATGGGCGGGAACACTGAAGCTTTCTTT. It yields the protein CASTMGGNTEAFF.

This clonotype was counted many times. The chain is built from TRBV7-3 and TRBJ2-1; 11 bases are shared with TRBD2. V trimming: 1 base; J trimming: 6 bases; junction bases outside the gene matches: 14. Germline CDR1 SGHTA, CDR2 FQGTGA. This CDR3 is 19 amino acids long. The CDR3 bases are TGTGCCAGCAGCTTAAAGACCACTAGCGGGGGCCACGGCCGCAATGAGCAGTTCTTC. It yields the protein CASSLKTTSGGHGRNEQFF.

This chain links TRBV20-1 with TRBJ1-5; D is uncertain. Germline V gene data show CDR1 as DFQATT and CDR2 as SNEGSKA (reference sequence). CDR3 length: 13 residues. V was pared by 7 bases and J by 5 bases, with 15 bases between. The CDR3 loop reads CSGVLDAHQPQHF. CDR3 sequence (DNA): TGCAGTGGGGTTCTTGACGCACATCAGCCCCAGCATTTT.

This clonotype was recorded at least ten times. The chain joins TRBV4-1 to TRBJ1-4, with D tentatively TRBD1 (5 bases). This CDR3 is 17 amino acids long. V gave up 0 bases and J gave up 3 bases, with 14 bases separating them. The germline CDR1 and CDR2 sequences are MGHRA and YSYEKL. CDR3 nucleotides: TGCGCCAGCAGCCAAGATCACCCCACGGGACCTAATGAAAAACTGTTTTTT. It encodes CASSQDHPTGPNEKLFF.

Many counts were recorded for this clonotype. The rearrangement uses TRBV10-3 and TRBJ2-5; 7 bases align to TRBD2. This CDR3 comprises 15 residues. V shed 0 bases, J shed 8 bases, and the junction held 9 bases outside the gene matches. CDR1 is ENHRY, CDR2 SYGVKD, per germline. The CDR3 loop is CAISESSTTSLTQYF. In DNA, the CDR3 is TGTGCCATCAGTGAGTCGTCAACGACTAGCCTAACCCAGTACTTC.

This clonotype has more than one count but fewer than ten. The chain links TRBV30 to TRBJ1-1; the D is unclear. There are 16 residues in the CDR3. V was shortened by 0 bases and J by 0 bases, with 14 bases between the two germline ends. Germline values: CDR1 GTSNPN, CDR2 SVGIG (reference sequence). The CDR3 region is CAWSVGSDFMNTEAFF. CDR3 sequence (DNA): TGTGCCTGGAGTGTAGGTTCGGACTTCATGAACACTGAAGCTTTCTTT.

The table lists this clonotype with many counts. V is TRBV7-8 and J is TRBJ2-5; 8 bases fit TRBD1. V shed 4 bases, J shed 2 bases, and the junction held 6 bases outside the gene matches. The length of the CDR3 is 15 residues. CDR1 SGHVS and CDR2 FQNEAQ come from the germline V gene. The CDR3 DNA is TGTGCCAGCAGCTCCCGACAGGGGCGGCAAGAGACCCAGTACTTC. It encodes CASSSRQGRQETQYF.

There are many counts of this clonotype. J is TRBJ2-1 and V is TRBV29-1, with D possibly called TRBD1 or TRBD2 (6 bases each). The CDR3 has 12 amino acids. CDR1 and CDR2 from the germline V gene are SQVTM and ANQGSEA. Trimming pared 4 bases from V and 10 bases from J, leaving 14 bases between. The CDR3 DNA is TGCAGCGTTGTTTGGGGGGCCGGGGAGCAGTTCTTC. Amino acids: CSVVWGAGEQFF.

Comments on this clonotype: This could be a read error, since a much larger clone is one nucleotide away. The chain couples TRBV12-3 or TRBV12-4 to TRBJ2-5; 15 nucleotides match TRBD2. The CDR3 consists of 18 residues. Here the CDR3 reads CTSSLGLAGGRYQETQYF. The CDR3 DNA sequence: TGTACCAGCAGTTTGGGACTAGCGGGGGGTCGGTACCAAGAGACCCAGTACTTC.

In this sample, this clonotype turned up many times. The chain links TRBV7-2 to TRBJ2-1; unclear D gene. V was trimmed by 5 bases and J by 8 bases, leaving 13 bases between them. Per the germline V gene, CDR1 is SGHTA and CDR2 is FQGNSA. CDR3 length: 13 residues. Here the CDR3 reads CASSAYSGDEQFF. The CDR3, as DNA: TGTGCCAGCAGCGCCTACTCTGGCGATGAGCAGTTCTTC. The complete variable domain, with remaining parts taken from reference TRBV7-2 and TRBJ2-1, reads GAGVSQSPSNKVTEKGKDVELRCDPISGHTALYWYRQSLGQGLEFLIYFQGNSAPDKSGLPSDRFSAERTGGSVSTLTIQRTQQEDSAVYLCASSAYSGDEQFFGPGTRLTVL.

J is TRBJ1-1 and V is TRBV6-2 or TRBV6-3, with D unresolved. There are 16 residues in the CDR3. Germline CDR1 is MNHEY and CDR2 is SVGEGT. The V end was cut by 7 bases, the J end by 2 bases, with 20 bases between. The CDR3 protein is CASTNGGIGPNTEAFF. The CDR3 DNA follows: TGTGCCAGCACCAACGGAGGAATCGGCCCTAACACTGAAGCTTTCTTT.

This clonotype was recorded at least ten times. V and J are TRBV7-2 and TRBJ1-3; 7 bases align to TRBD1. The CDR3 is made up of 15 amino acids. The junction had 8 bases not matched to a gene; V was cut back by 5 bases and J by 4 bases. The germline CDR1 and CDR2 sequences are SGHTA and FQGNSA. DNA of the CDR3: TGTGCCAGCAGCCAAGGCGGGACAGCCGGAAACACCATATATTTT. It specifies CASSQGGTAGNTIYF.

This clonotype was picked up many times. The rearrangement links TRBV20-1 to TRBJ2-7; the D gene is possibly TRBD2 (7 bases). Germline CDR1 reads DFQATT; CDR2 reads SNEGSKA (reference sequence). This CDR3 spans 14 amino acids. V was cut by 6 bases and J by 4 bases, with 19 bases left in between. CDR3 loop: CSALMTGGSYEQYF. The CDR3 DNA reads TGCAGTGCCCTTATGACGGGGGGCTCTTACGAGCAGTACTTC.

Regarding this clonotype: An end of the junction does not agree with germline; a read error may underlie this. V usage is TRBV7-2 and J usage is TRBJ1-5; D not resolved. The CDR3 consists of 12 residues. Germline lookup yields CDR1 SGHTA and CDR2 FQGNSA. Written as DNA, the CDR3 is TGTGCCATCAGCCCCCGTCATCAGCCCCAGCATTTT. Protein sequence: CAISPRHQPQHF.

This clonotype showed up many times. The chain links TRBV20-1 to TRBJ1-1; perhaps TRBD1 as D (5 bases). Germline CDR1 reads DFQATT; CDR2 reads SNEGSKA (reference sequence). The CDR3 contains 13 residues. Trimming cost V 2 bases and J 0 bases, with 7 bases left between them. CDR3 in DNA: TGCAGTGCTAGACGGGACCTGAACACTGAAGCTTTCTTT. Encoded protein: CSARRDLNTEAFF.

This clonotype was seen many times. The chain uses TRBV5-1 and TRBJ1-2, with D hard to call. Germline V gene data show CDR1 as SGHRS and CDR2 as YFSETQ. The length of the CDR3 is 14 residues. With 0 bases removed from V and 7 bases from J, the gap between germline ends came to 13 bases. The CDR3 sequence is CASSLGHRSTGYTF. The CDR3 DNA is TGCGCCAGCAGCTTGGGGCACCGGTCTACTGGCTACACCTTC.